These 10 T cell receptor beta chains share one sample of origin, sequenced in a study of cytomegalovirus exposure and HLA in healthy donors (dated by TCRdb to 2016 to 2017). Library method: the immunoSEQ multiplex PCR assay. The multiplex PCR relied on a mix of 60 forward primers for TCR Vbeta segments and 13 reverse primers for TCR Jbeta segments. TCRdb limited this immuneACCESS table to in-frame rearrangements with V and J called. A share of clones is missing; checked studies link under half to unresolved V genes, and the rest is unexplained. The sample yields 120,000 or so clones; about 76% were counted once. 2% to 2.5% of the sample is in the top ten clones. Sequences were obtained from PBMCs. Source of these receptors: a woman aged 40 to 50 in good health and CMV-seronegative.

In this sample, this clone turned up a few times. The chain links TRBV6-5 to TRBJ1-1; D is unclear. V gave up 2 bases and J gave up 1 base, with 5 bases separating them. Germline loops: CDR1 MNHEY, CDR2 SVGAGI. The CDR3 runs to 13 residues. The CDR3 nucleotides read TGTGCCAGCAGTTACAGGAGGAACACTGAAGCTTTCTTT. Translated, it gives CASSYRRNTEAFF.

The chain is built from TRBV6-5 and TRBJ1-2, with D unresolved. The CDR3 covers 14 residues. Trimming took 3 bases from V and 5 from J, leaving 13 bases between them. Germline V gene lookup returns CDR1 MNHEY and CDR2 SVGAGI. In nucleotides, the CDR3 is TGTGCCAGCAGTTATGAATCTCTCGGGTATGGCTACACCTTC. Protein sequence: CASSYESLGYGYTF.

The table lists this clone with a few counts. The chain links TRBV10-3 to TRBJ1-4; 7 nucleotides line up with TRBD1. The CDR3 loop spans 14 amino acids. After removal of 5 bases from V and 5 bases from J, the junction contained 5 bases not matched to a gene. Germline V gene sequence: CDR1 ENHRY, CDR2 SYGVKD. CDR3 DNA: TGTGCCATCAGTCCGGGACAGATAAATGAAAAACTGTTTTTT. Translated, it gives CAISPGQINEKLFF.

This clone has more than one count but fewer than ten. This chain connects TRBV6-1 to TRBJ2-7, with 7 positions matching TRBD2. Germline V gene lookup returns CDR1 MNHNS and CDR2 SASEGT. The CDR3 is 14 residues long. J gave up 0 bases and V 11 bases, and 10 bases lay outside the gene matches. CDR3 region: CAGTPGGGSYEQYF. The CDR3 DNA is TGTGCCGGCACCCCGGGAGGAGGCTCCTACGAGCAGTACTTC.

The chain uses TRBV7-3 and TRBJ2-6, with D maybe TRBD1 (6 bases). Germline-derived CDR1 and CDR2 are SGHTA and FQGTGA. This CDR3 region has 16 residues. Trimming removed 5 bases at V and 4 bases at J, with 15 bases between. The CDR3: CASSPQGQSGANVLTF. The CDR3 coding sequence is TGTGCCAGCAGCCCTCAAGGACAGTCCGGGGCCAACGTCCTGACTTTC.

The CDR3 coding sequence is TGTGCCAGCAGCTCAAGGACAGGGGGCGTAGGGAACACTGAAGCTTTCTTT. Translation gives CASSSRTGGVGNTEAFF. The chain uses TRBV7-2 and TRBJ1-1; 11 bases fit TRBD1. V lost 4 bases to trimming and J lost 1 base; unmatched junction nucleotides: 8. Per germline, CDR1 SGHTA and CDR2 FQGNSA. The CDR3 loop spans 17 amino acids.

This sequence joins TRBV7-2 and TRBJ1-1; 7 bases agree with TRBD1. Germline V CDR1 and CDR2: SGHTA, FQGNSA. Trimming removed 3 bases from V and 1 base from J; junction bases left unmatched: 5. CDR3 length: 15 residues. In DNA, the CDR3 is TGTGCCAGCAGCTTGGGACAGACTAGGAACACTGAAGCTTTCTTT. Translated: CASSLGQTRNTEAFF.

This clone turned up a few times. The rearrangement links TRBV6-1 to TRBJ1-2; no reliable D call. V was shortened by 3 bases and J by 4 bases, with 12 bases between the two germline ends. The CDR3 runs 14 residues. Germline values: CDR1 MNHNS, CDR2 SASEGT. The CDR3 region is CASSEIVHSYGYTF. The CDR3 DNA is TGTGCCAGCAGTGAGATAGTTCACAGCTATGGCTACACCTTC.

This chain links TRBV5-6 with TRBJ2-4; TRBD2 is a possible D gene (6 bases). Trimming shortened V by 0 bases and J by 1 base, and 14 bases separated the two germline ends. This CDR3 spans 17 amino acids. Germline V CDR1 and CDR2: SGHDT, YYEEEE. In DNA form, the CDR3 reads TGTGCCAGCAGCTTGGTAGGGACTCCTGGGGCCAAAAACATTCAGTACTTC. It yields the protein CASSLVGTPGAKNIQYF.

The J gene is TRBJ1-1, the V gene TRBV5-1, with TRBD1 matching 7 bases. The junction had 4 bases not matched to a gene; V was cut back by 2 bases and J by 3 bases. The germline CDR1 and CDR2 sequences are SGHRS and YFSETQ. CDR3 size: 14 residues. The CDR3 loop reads CASSLMDRHTEAFF. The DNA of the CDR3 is TGCGCCAGCAGCTTAATGGACAGGCACACTGAAGCTTTCTTT.